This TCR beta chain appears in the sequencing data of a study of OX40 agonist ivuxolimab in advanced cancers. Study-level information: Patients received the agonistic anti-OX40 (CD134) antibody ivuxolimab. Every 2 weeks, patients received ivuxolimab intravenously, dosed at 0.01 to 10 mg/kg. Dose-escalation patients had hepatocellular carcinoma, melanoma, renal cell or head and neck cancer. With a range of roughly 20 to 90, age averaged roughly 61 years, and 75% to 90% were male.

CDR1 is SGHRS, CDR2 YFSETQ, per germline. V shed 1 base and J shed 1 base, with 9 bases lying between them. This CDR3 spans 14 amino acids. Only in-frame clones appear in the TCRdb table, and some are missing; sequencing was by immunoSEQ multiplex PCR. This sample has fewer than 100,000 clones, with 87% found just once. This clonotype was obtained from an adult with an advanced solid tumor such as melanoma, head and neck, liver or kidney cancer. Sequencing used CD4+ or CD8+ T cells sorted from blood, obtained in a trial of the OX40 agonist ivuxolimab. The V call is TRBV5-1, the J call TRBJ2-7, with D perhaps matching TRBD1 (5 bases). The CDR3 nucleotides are TGCGCCAGCAGCTTGTTACAGGCATCCTACGAGCAGTACTTC. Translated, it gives CASSLLQASYEQYF.